This T cell receptor beta chain came from a study of blood T cell repertoires in COVID-19. The table came from immunoSEQ multiplex PCR; TCRdb's copy has only in-frame clones and leaves some out. The sample holds under 100,000 clones, over 75% seen once. Sequenced input: peripheral blood. The TCR was taken from a woman at least 80 years old with COVID-19, enrolled during active disease.

The DNA for the CDR3 is TGTGCCATCGGACCTGACAGGGACTCTGGAAACACCATATATTTT. As protein: CAIGPDRDSGNTIYF. The chain is built from TRBV10-3 and TRBJ1-3; TRBD1 matches at 7 bases. Unmatched junction bases numbered 7, after V lost 8 bases and J lost 0 bases. Germline CDR1 reads ENHRY; CDR2 reads SYGVKD. CDR3 length: 15 residues.